Each of the 20 T cell receptor beta chains below was sequenced from the same sample in a study of blood T cell repertoires in COVID-19. Sequenced by immunoSEQ multiplex PCR; TCRdb stores in-frame clones only, minus some. The sample records over 100,000 clones, roughly 84% being singletons. Sequenced material: PBMCs or T cells enriched from blood (not recorded which). These receptors came from a woman aged 25 to 39 who had recovered from COVID-19.

This chain uses TRBV5-6 with TRBJ2-4; the match to TRBD2 covers 14 bases. The V segment lost 4 bases and the J segment 1 base; nucleotides outside the gene matches: 7. The V gene's germline CDR1 is SGHDT and CDR2 YYEEEE. The CDR3 is made up of 18 amino acids. DNA for the CDR3: TGTGCCAGCAGCAGGGGACTAGCGGGAGTAGGGGCCAAAAACATTCAGTACTTC. Translating gives CASSRGLAGVGAKNIQYF.

Note on this clone: The junction shows a germline mismatch at one end, possibly a read error. The chain couples TRBV2 to TRBJ2-6; tentative D call: TRBD1 (6 bases). This CDR3 spans 19 amino acids. In germline, CDR1 is SNHLY, CDR2 FYNNEI. The CDR3 here is CASSKATGRLYSGANVLTF. The DNA of the CDR3 is TGTGCCAGCAGTAAAGCAACAGGGCGACTTTACTCTGGGGCCAACGTCCTGACTTTC. Complete variable domain (other parts from reference TRBV2 and TRBJ2-6): EPEVTQTPSHQVTQMGQEVILRCVPISNHLYFYWYRQILGQKVEFLVSFYNNEISEKSEIFDDQFSVERPDGSNFTLKIRSTKLEDSAMYFCASSKATGRLYSGANVLTFGAGSRLTVL.

This clone was seen a handful of times. The chain uses TRBV25-1 and TRBJ2-2, with 9 bases fitting TRBD1. J gave up 3 bases and V 6 bases, and 11 bases lay outside the gene matches. Germline CDR1 is MGHDK and CDR2 is SYGVNS. The CDR3 runs 17 residues. CDR3 in DNA: TGTGCCAGCAGCGATTGGACAGGGGATTCGTACACCGGGGAGCTGTTTTTT. It codes for CASSDWTGDSYTGELFF.

The chain joins TRBV5-1 to TRBJ2-5; TRBD2 aligns across 10 bases. Germline V gene data show CDR1 as SGHRS and CDR2 as YFSETQ. Trimming took 4 bases from V and 4 from J; bases not matched to a gene: 7. The length of the CDR3 is 15 residues. The chain's CDR3 is CASSIAGTSVETQYF. CDR3 coding DNA: TGCGCCAGCAGCATCGCCGGGACTAGCGTAGAGACCCAGTACTTC.

The chain joins TRBV10-1 to TRBJ1-1; D gene ambiguous. Between the trimmed V and J ends, which lost 2 bases and 1 base, there was a span of 5 bases. The CDR3 extends over 13 amino acids. Germline-derived CDR1 and CDR2 are WNHNN and SYGVQD (reference sequence). Here the CDR3 reads CASSEERNTEAFF. The DNA of the CDR3 is TGCGCCAGCAGTGAGGAGCGGAACACTGAAGCTTTCTTT.

The chain has TRBV18 and TRBJ2-1, with 16 bases lining up with TRBD2. The CDR3 runs 16 residues. Looked up from germline, CDR1 is KGHSH and CDR2 is LQKENI. With V trimmed by 3 bases and J by 8 bases, 4 bases remained unmatched. CDR3 bases: TGTGCCAGCTCACCGGGACTAGCGGGAGGGGGAGATGAGCAGTTCTTC. Its translation: CASSPGLAGGGDEQFF.

This chain connects TRBV12-3 or TRBV12-4 to TRBJ1-4; D remains ambiguous. The CDR3 loop spans 13 amino acids. V was shortened by 8 bases and J by 7 bases, with 14 bases between the two germline ends. The CDR3 loop reads CASLRHLSEKLFF. CDR3 nucleotide sequence: TGTGCCAGCCTAAGACATTTATCTGAAAAACTGTTTTTT.

This clone was observed a single time. The J gene is TRBJ1-2, the V gene TRBV28, with 7 nucleotides matching TRBD1. V was pared by 6 bases and J by 4 bases, with 5 bases of the junction left unmatched. This CDR3 region has 13 residues. Germline CDR1 MDHEN, CDR2 SYDVKM. The CDR3 loop is CASSTGVGYGYTF. DNA of the CDR3: TGTGCCAGCAGCACAGGGGTTGGCTATGGCTACACCTTC.

This chain links TRBV6-4 with TRBJ2-1; 7 bases agree with TRBD1. V lost 5 bases to trimming and J lost 5 bases; unmatched junction nucleotides: 6. Germline V gene sequence: CDR1 MRHNA, CDR2 SNTAGT. CDR3 length equals 14 residues. The CDR3 region is CASSSGTDHNEQFF. CDR3 sequence (DNA): TGTGCCAGCAGTTCCGGGACAGATCACAATGAGCAGTTCTTC.

V is TRBV29-1 and J is TRBJ1-3; no firm D call. Germline CDR1 reads SQVTM; CDR2 reads ANQGSEA. The CDR3 sequence is 12 residues long. V was shortened by 4 bases and J by 4 bases, with 8 bases between the two germline ends. In nucleotides, the CDR3 is TGCAGCGTTGTACAGAGCGGAAACACCATATATTTT. Its translation is CSVVQSGNTIYF.

The chain carries TRBV7-3 and TRBJ1-2; TRBD1 aligns across 8 bases. CDR1 and CDR2 (germline): SGHTA, FQGTGA. There are 15 residues in the CDR3. Trimming at V came to 5 bases and at J to 3 bases, leaving 8 bases not matched to a gene. CDR3 DNA: TGTGCCAGCAGCCCCCGCAGGGGGCCCTACTATGGCTACACCTTC. This encodes CASSPRRGPYYGYTF.

This rearrangement joins TRBV7-2 to TRBJ2-2; 13 positions agree with TRBD2. Germline assignment: CDR1 SGHTA and CDR2 FQGNSA. Trimming at V came to 4 bases and at J to 7 bases, leaving 9 bases not matched to a gene. The CDR3 length is 17 residues. The CDR3 nucleotides read TGTGCCAGCAGCTCCCCTGGTGGACTAGCGGGAGTCGGGGAGCTGTTTTTT. Its protein is CASSSPGGLAGVGELFF.

The gene calls are TRBV18 and TRBJ2-5; the match to TRBD1 covers 7 bases. The CDR3 sequence is 16 residues long. CDR1 is KGHSH and CDR2 is LQKENI in the germline V gene. V was pared by 0 bases and J by 5 bases, with 9 bases of the junction left unmatched. CDR3 sequence: CASSPPRQGQRETQYF. DNA for the CDR3: TGTGCCAGCTCACCACCCCGACAGGGTCAAAGGGAGACCCAGTACTTC.

This clone was counted a few times. Other DNA variants within this sample encode the same CDR3. The chain recombines TRBV15 with TRBJ2-5, with 9 bases fitting TRBD2. This CDR3 has 16 amino acids. Germline values: CDR1 LNHNV, CDR2 YYDKDF (reference sequence). The ends lost 0 bases at V and 2 bases at J; junction bases unmatched: 4. This CDR3 is CATSRDLAGGQETQYF. Written as DNA, the CDR3 is TGTGCCACCAGCAGAGATCTGGCGGGAGGGCAAGAGACCCAGTACTTC.

This rearrangement joins TRBV5-3 to TRBJ2-7; 16 nucleotides align to TRBD2. TRBV5-3 is an open reading frame, and its role is uncertain. The CDR3 has 17 residues. V dropped 3 bases and J dropped 4; count of bases not matched to a gene: 7. The CDR3 DNA is TGTGCCAGAAGCTCTGGGACTAGCGGGAGGGCCCAATACGAGCAGTACTTC. Its translation is CARSSGTSGRAQYEQYF.

The chain has TRBV7-9 and TRBJ2-7; TRBD2 matches 14 bases. V was pared by 4 bases and J by 9 bases, with 5 bases of the junction left unmatched. Germline V gene data show CDR1 as SEHNR and CDR2 as FQNEAQ (reference sequence). This CDR3 has 14 amino acids. The CDR3 DNA sequence: TGTGCCAGCAGCTCGGGACTAGCGGGAGAGGTGCAGTACTTC. Translating it yields CASSSGLAGEVQYF.

This clone was seen a handful of times. The chain carries TRBV20-1 and TRBJ2-7, with a weak D call TRBD2 (6 bases). The germline V and J ends were trimmed by 3 bases and 0 bases, with 12 bases remaining between them. Germline V gene data show CDR1 as DFQATT and CDR2 as SNEGSKA (reference sequence). The CDR3 contains 14 residues. As DNA, the CDR3 is TGCAGTGCTAGTGGGACTTTCAGCTCCTACGAGCAGTACTTC. Residues: CSASGTFSSYEQYF.

The genes are TRBV5-4 and TRBJ1-1; TRBD1 is a possible D gene (5 bases). CDR1 and CDR2 (germline): SGHNT, YYREEE (reference sequence). The V and J ends lost 5 bases and 6 bases respectively, with 11 bases between them. The CDR3 spans 12 residues. CDR3 sequence reads: CASSWGFAEAFF. In DNA, the CDR3 is TGTGCCAGCAGTTGGGGCTTCGCTGAAGCTTTCTTT.

The J gene is TRBJ2-7, the V gene TRBV13, with 9 nucleotides matching TRBD1. This CDR3 has 14 residues. J gave up 5 bases and V 5 bases, and 7 bases lay outside the gene matches. Per germline, CDR1 PRHDT and CDR2 FYEKMQ (reference sequence). The CDR3 is CASSTRDRAHEQYF. CDR3 nucleotide sequence: TGTGCCAGCAGCACTCGGGACAGGGCCCACGAGCAGTACTTC.

The chain recombines TRBV4-2 with TRBJ2-7; 7 bases line up with TRBD1. Trimming cost V 0 bases and J 0 bases; bases outside gene matches: 5. This CDR3 is 16 amino acids long. CDR1 LGHNA and CDR2 YNFKEQ come from the germline V gene. DNA for the CDR3: TGTGCCAGCAGCCAAGAAGACAGGGACAGCTCCTACGAGCAGTACTTC. It translates to CASSQEDRDSSYEQYF.